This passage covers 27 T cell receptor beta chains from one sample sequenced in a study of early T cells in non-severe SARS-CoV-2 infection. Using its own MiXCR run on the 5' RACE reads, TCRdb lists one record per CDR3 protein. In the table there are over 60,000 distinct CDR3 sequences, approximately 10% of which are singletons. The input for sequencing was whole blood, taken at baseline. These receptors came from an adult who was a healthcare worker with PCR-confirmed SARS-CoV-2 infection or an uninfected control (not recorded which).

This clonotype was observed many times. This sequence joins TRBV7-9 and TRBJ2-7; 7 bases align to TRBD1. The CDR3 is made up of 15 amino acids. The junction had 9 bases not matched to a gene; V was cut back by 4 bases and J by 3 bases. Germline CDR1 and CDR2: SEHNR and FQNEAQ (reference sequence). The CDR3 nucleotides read TGTGCCAGCAGCTCTCTCCATACAGGGGACTACGAGCAGTACTTC. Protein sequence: CASSSLHTGDYEQYF.

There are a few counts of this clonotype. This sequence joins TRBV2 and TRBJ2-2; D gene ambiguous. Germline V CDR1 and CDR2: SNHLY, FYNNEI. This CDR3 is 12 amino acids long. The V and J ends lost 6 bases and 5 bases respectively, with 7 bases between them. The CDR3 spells CASSLSTGELFF. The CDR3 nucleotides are TGTGCCAGCAGCCTTTCAACCGGGGAGCTGTTTTTT. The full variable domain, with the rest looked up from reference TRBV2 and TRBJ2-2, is EPEVTQTPSHQVTQMGQEVILRCVPISNHLYFYWYRQILGQKVEFLVSFYNNEISEKSEIFDDQFSVERPDGSNFTLKIRSTKLEDSAMYFCASSLSTGELFFGEGSRLTVL.

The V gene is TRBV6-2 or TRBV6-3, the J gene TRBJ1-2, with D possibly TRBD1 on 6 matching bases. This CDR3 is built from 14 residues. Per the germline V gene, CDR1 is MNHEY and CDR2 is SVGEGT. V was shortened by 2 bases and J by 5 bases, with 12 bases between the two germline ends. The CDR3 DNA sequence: TGTGCCAGCAGTTACCTCGACAGGCCATATGGCTACACCTTC. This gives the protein CASSYLDRPYGYTF.

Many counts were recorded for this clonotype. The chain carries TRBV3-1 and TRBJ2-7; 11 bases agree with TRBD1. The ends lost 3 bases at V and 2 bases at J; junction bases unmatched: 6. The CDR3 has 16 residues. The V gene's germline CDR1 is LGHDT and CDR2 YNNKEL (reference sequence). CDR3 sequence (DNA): TGTGCCAGCAGCCACCCCGGGACAGGGGGTGCCTACGAGCAGTACTTC. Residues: CASSHPGTGGAYEQYF.

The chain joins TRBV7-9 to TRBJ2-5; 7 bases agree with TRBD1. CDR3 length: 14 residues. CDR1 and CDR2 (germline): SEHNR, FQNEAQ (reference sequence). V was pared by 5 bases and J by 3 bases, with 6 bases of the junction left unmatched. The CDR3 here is CASSAPDREETQYF. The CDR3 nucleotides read TGTGCCAGCAGCGCACCCGACAGGGAAGAGACCCAGTACTTC.

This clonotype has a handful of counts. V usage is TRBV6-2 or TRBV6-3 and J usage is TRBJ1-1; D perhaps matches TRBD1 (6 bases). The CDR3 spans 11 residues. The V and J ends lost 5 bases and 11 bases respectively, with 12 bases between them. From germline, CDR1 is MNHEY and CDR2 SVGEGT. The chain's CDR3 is CASSQGTDAFF. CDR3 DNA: TGTGCCAGCAGTCAGGGGACCGACGCTTTCTTT.

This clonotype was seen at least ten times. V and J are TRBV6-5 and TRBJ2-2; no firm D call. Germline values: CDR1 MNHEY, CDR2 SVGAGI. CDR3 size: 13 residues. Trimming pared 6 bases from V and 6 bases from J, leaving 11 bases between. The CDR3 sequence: CASRISGSGELFF. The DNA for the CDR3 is TGTGCCAGCAGGATTAGTGGATCCGGGGAGCTGTTTTTT.

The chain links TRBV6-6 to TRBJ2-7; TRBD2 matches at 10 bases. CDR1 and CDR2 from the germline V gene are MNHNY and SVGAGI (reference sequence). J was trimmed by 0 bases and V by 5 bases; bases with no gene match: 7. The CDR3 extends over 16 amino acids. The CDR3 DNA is TGTGCCAGCAGTCCCAGAGCTAGCGGGGGCTCCTACGAGCAGTACTTC. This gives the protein CASSPRASGGSYEQYF.

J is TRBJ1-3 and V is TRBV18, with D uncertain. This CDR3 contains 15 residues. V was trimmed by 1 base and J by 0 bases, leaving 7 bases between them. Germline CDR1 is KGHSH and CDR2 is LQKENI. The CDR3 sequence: CASSPRTDSGNTIYF. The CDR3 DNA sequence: TGTGCCAGCTCACCACGGACTGACTCTGGAAACACCATATATTTT.

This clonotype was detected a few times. The CDR3 region has the DNA TGTGCCAGCAGTTACCGCAGGGAGCAGTACTTC. Its protein is CASSYRREQYF. The chain has TRBV6-2 or TRBV6-3 and TRBJ2-7; D unresolved. This CDR3 has 11 residues. Germline assignment: CDR1 MNHEY and CDR2 SVGEGT. V lost 2 bases, J lost 7 bases, and 6 bases lay in between.

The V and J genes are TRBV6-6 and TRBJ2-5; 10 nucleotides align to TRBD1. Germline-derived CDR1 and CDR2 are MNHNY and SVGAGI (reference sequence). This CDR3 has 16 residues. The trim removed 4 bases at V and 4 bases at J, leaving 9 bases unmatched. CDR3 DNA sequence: TGTGCCAGCAGTTCCCTTGGGACAGGGGCCCGAGAGACCCAGTACTTC. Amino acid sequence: CASSSLGTGARETQYF.

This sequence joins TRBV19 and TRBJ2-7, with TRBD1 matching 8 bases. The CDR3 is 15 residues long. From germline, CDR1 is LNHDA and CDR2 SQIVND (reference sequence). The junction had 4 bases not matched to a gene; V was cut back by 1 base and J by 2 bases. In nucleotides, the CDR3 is TGTGCCAGTAGTATAGCGGGACAGGTTACCTACGAGCAGTACTTC. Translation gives CASSIAGQVTYEQYF.

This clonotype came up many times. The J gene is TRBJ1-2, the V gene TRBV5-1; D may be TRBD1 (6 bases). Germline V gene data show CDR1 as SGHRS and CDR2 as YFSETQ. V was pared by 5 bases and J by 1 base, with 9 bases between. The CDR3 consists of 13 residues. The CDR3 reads CASREDSNYGYTF. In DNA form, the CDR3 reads TGCGCCAGCAGGGAGGACAGTAACTATGGCTACACCTTC.

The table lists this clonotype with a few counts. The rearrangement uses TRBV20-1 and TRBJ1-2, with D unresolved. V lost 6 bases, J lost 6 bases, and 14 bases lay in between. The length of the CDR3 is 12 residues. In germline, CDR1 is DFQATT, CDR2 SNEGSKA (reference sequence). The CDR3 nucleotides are TGCAGTGCAACCGCTCAAAAAGATGGCTACACCTTC. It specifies CSATAQKDGYTF.

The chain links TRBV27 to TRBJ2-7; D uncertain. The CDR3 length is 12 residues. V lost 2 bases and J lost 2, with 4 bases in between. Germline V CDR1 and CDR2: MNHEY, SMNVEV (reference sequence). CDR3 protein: CASSLPPYEQYF. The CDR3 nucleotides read TGTGCCAGCAGTTTACCTCCCTACGAGCAGTACTTC.

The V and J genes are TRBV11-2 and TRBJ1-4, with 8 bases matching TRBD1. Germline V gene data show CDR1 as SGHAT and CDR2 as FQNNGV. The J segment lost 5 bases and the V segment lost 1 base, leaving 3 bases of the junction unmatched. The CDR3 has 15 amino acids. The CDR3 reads CASSLVGQENEKLFF. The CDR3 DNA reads TGTGCCAGCAGCTTAGTGGGACAGGAAAATGAAAAACTGTTTTTT.

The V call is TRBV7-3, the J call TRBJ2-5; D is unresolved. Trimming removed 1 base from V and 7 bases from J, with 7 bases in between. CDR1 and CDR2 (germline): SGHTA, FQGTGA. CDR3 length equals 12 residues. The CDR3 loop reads CASSLSHATQYF. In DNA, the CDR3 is TGTGCCAGCAGCTTAAGCCACGCGACCCAGTACTTC.

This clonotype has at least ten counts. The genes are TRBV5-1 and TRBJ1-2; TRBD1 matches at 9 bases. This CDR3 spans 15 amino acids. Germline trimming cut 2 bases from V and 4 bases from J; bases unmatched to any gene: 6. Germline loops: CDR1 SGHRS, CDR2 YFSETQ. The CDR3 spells CASSLQGAGLYGYTF. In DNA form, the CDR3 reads TGCGCCAGCAGCTTACAGGGGGCCGGCCTCTATGGCTACACCTTC.

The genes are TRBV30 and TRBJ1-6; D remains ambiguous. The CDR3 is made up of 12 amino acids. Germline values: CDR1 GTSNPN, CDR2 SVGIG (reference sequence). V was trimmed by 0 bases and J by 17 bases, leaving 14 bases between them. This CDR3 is CAWSVRPADIHF. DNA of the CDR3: TGTGCCTGGAGTGTACGGCCAGCCGATATCCACTTT.

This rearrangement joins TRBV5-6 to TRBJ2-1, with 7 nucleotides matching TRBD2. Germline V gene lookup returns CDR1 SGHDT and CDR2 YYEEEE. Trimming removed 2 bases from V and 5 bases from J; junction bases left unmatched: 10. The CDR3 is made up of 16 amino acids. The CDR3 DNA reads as TGTGCCAGCAGCTTTTTCGGGCTAGCGGAGGACAATGAGCAGTTCTTC. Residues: CASSFFGLAEDNEQFF.

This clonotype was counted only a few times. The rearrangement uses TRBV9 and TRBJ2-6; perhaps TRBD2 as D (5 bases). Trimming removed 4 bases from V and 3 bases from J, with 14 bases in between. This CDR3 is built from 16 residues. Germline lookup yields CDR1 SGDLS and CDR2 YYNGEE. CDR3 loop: CASSPTLGSGANVLTF. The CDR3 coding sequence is TGTGCCAGCAGCCCTACCCTGGGGAGTGGGGCCAACGTCCTGACTTTC.

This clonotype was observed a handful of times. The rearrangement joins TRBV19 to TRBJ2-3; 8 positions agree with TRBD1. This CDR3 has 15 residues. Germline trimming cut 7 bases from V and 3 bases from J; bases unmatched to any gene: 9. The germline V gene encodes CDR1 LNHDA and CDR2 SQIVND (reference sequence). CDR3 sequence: CASTFGQGGTDTQYF. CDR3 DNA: TGTGCCAGTACCTTCGGACAGGGTGGGACAGATACGCAGTATTTT. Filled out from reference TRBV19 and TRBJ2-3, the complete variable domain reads DGGITQSPKYLFRKEGQNVTLSCEQNLNHDAMYWYRQDPGQGLRLIYYSQIVNDFQKGDIAEGYSVSREKKESFPLTVTSAQKNPTAFYLCASTFGQGGTDTQYFGPGTRLTVL.

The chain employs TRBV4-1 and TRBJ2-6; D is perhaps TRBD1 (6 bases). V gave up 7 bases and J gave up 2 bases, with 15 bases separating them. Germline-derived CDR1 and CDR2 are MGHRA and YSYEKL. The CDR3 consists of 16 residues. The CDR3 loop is CASTPGTGTGANVLTF. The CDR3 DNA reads TGCGCCAGCACACCGGGAACAGGGACTGGGGCCAACGTCCTGACTTTC.

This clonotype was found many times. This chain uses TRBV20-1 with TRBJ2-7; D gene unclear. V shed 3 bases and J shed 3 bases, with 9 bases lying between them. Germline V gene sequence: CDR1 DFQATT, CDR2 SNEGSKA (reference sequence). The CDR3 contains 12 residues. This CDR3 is CSASGQYYEQYF. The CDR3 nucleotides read TGCAGTGCTAGTGGCCAGTACTACGAGCAGTACTTC.

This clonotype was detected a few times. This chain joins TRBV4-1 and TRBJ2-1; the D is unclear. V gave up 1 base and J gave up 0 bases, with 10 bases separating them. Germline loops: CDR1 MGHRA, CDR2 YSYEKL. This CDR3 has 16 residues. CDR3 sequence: CASSQGISLSYNEQFF. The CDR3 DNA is TGCGCCAGCAGCCAAGGGATTAGCCTCTCCTACAATGAGCAGTTCTTC.

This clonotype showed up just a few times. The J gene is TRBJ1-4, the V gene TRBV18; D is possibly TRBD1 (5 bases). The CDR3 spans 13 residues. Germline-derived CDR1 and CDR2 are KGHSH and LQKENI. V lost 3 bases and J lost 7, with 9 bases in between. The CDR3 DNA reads TGTGCCAGCTCACCCTGGGGGAGTGAAAAACTGTTTTTT. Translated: CASSPWGSEKLFF.

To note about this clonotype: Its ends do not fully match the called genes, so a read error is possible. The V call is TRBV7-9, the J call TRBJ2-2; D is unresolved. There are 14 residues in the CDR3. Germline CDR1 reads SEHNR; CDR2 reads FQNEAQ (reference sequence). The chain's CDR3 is CASSFSAFTRELFF. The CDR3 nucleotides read TGTGCCAGCAGCTTTTCGGCTTTCACCAGGGAGCTGTTTTTT.